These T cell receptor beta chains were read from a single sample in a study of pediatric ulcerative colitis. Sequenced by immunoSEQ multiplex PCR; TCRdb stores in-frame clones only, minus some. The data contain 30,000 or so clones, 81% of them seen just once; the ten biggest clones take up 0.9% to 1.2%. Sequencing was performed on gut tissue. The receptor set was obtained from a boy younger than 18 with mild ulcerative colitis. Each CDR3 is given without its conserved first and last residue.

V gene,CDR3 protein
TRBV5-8,ASSRNLAGGYEQY
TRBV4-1,ASSLRFGLAGNEQF
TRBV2,ASSEGTGSYEQY
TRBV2,ASSAWRGGSYEQY
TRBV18,ASSRTGKGASTDTQY
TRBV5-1,ASSSEGGDTQY
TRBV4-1,ASSPGWAAIYGYT
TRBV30,AWSFGTAAGNTIY
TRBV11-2,ASSLDPPDTQY
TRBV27,ASSLKSNEKLF
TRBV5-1,ASSLLPATSFMNTEAF
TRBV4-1,ASSQGNPGQGDNSPLH
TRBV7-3,ASSLEGMGGYT
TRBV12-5,ASGLGLYGYT
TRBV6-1,ASSVGIYSYEQY
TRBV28,ASSSPSGGLYQETQY
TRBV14,ASSGRLYYGYT
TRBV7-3,ASSGQFMNTEAF
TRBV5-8,ASSSSSISGT
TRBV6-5,ASSSGGETQY
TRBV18,ASSPGKGTQPQH
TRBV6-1,ASSRPGSFSPLH
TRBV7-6,ASSRAGADYNEQF
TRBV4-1,ASSQVLGFENTIY
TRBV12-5,ASGLLSALGETQY
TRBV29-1,SVEGGQGVRYGYT
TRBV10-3,AISLRPGGVWSGELF
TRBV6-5,ASSYAGSYEQY
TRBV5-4,ASSFWSGELF
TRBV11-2,ASSLGFRGRDEQF
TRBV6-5,ASSRTENQPQH
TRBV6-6,ASSYQGQFEAF
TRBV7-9,ASSMRTDTQY
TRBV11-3,ASRGGGANTEAF
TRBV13,ASSSTSGGANEQF
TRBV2,ASHDERGRGTGELF
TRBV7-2,ASSLRGGAYEQY
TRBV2,ASSELRGGNSYEQY
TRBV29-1,SVLTANYGYT
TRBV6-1,ASKRTGSDTEAF
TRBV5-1,ASSAGRDEQY
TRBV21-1,ASSKEPVEGKSTDTQY
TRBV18,ASSPEGQGSPLH
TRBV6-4,ASSDKNTGELF
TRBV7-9,ASSKNRESNTEAF
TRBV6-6,ASSYRDLGNGYT
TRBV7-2,ASSSFFYEQY
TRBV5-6,ASSFWTGDGYT
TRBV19,ASTKLRENYGYT
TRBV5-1,ASSLGQGLENTEAF
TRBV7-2,ASSSVAGTQY
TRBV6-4,ASRPEKLF
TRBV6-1,ASSDEGNTEAF
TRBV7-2,ASSLLSPTFTEAF
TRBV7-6,ASSLEPRGTEY
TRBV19,ASSTFRDRGRSIAKNIQY